This T cell receptor beta chain originates from a study of T cell clones after liver transplantation. Study context: Immunosuppression withdrawal was tried within 2 years after liver transplantation in this trial. TCRbeta sequencing after a pre-transplant mixed lymphocyte reaction identified graft-donor-reactive clones, later tracked in post-transplant blood. Patients counted as tolerant after at least one year off all immunosuppression, enzymes not exceeding twice normal. Findings of the study overall: Low donor cell numbers restricted donor-reactive repertoire measurement in two subjects.

This CDR3 is built from 16 residues. Trimming removed 3 bases from V and 6 bases from J; junction bases left unmatched: 9. Germline V gene lookup returns CDR1 KGHSH and CDR2 LQKENI. On this clone: Its antigen is as yet unknown.

Using immunoSEQ multiplex PCR, the repertoire was profiled, and TCRdb retains in-frame clones only, with some absent. The table lists around 71,000 clones, about 80% of them singletons. The sequence was collected from a human patient who received a liver transplant. Some T cells may have come from the graft donor. The chain employs TRBV18 and TRBJ1-1; 11 bases map to TRBD1. Here the sequenced sample was CD4+ T cells from blood, taken 12 months after liver transplant. The CDR3 region has the DNA TGTGCCAGCTCACCCGGGACAGGGGGGTTGTGGGCTGAAGCTTTCTTT. Protein: CASSPGTGGLWAEAFF.